What follows are 23 T cell receptor beta chains derived from one specimen sequenced in a study of spatial heterogeneity in lung cancer. Documented time point: sample taken at primary tumor resection. Sequencing of whole RNA from tumor, nontumor lung or frozen PBMC involved no sorting. TCRdb re-called the 5' RACE reads through MiXCR, storing one row per CDR3 protein. The table lists under 20,000 distinct CDR3 sequences, around 19% of them singletons, with around 15% in the top ten. This specimen consisted of PBMCs, obtained at surgery. All receptors derive from a male donor with early-stage non-small cell lung cancer.

This clonotype was detected many times. The chain couples TRBV6-6 to TRBJ1-5, with 7 bases aligning to TRBD1. V shed 5 bases, J shed 7 bases, and the junction held 11 bases outside the gene matches. The CDR3 extends over 15 amino acids. CDR1 is MNHNY and CDR2 is SVGAGI in the germline V gene (reference sequence). The CDR3: CASSQSGTADQPQHF. The CDR3 DNA reads as TGTGCCAGCAGTCAATCCGGGACAGCGGACCAGCCCCAGCATTTT.

The rearrangement links TRBV29-1 to TRBJ2-1; no definite D call. This CDR3 has 11 residues. V was pared by 4 bases and J by 12 bases, with 13 bases between. The germline V gene has CDR1 SQVTM and CDR2 ANQGSEA. CDR3 nucleotides: TGCAGCGTTGTTGCCACAGTTGGGCAGTTCTTC. Its translation: CSVVATVGQFF.

This clonotype was observed at least ten times. The gene calls are TRBV7-9 and TRBJ1-6; D is unresolved. The V and J ends lost 2 bases and 11 bases respectively, with 7 bases between them. The CDR3 contains 12 residues. Germline loops: CDR1 SEHNR, CDR2 FQNEAQ (reference sequence). The CDR3 DNA sequence: TGTGCCAGCAGCTTAACACAGACACCCCTCCACTTT. This encodes CASSLTQTPLHF.

This clonotype was seen many times. The genes are TRBV6-5 and TRBJ1-1; D is ambiguous. The CDR3 contains 12 residues. Trimming cost V 7 bases and J 0 bases, with 6 bases left between them. The germline CDR1 and CDR2 sequences are MNHEY and SVGAGI. CDR3 loop: CASKDLNTEAFF. CDR3 nucleotides: TGTGCCAGCAAGGATTTGAACACTGAAGCTTTCTTT.

This clonotype was observed a few times. The chain carries TRBV7-8 and TRBJ1-4, with 8 bases lining up with TRBD1. The length of the CDR3 is 15 residues. V trimming: 6 bases; J trimming: 8 bases; junction bases outside the gene matches: 11. Germline lookup yields CDR1 SGHVS and CDR2 FQNEAQ. In DNA, the CDR3 is TGTGCCAGCAGGATCCGGACAGGGCCAAGGGAAAAACTGTTTTTT. This translates into CASRIRTGPREKLFF.

This clonotype was detected only a few times. The chain is built from TRBV15 and TRBJ2-5, with 9 bases identical to TRBD1. CDR3 length equals 15 residues. The ends lost 5 bases at V and 3 bases at J; junction bases unmatched: 7. The germline gives CDR1 LNHNV, CDR2 YYDKDF (reference sequence). The CDR3 reads CATSGRDRVEETQYF. DNA of the CDR3: TGTGCCACCAGCGGCCGGGACAGGGTCGAAGAGACCCAGTACTTC.

The gene calls are TRBV27 and TRBJ1-1; unclear D gene. The CDR3 spans 14 residues. Trimming removed 7 bases from V and 0 bases from J, with 12 bases in between. Germline CDR1 MNHEY, CDR2 SMNVEV (reference sequence). The CDR3 protein is CASNKDGMNTEAFF. CDR3 DNA sequence: TGTGCCAGCAACAAGGACGGAATGAACACTGAAGCTTTCTTT.

The chain combines TRBV7-8 with TRBJ2-7, with 8 bases matching TRBD1. Trimming removed 3 bases from V and 0 bases from J; junction bases left unmatched: 10. The length of the CDR3 is 17 residues. Germline CDR1 and CDR2: SGHVS and FQNEAQ. DNA for the CDR3: TGTGCCAGCAGCTTCGAAAGAGGACAGGGCAGCTCCTACGAGCAGTACTTC. Its translation: CASSFERGQGSSYEQYF.

V is TRBV19 and J is TRBJ2-3; 7 bases line up with TRBD2. This CDR3 contains 14 residues. Trimming removed 3 bases from V and 1 base from J; junction bases left unmatched: 1. The germline CDR1 and CDR2 sequences are LNHDA and SQIVND (reference sequence). The CDR3 bases are TGTGCCAGTAGTATCGCGGGAGGCACAGATACGCAGTATTTT. Its protein product is CASSIAGGTDTQYF.

The chain combines TRBV5-1 with TRBJ2-7, with 8 bases that match TRBD2. Trimming took 1 base from V and 3 from J; bases not matched to a gene: 6. The CDR3 spans 15 residues. Germline V gene data show CDR1 as SGHRS and CDR2 as YFSETQ. CDR3 region: CASSLTAGDFYEQYF. For the CDR3, the DNA is TGCGCCAGCAGCTTGACAGCGGGGGATTTCTACGAGCAGTACTTC.

In this sample, this clonotype is medium-sized. The rearrangement joins TRBV2 to TRBJ2-3; D remains unclear. The V gene lost 3 bases and the J gene lost 3 bases, with 7 bases spanning the gap. In germline, CDR1 is SNHLY, CDR2 FYNNEI. This CDR3 is built from 13 residues. The CDR3 DNA sequence: TGTGCCAGCAGTGATAGTGGAACAGATACGCAGTATTTT. Translated: CASSDSGTDTQYF.

This clonotype was counted many times. The DNA of the CDR3 is TGCGCCAGCAGTCAAATCGGGACAGGGGCCCGTGGCTACACCTTC. Its protein product is CASSQIGTGARGYTF. The chain links TRBV23-1 to TRBJ1-2; 10 positions agree with TRBD1. TRBV23-1 is annotated as an ORF whose role is uncertain. This CDR3 has 15 amino acids. The V segment lost 2 bases and the J segment 7 bases; nucleotides outside the gene matches: 7.

This clonotype came up many times. The chain has TRBV7-3 and TRBJ2-5; D is ambiguous. This CDR3 is 13 amino acids long. CDR1 is SGHTA and CDR2 is FQGTGA in the germline V gene. V dropped 5 bases and J dropped 6 bases, with 13 bases sitting between them. The CDR3 DNA reads TGTGCCAGCAGCACTTCGGTGACCCAGACCCAGTACTTC. It specifies CASSTSVTQTQYF.

This clonotype has a count of ten or more. The chain recombines TRBV29-1 with TRBJ2-5; a weak D match, TRBD2 (6 bases). V was shortened by 6 bases and J by 5 bases, with 13 bases between the two germline ends. Germline CDR1 SQVTM, CDR2 ANQGSEA. This CDR3 has 12 residues. CDR3 loop: CSVVEGSETQYF. The CDR3 bases are TGCAGCGTCGTGGAGGGAAGCGAGACCCAGTACTTC.

This clonotype was seen repeatedly, ten times or more. The rearrangement links TRBV20-1 to TRBJ1-2; the D gene is possibly TRBD1 (6 bases). Deletions cut 5 bases from V and 8 bases from J, with 21 bases between. CDR1 and CDR2 from the germline V gene are DFQATT and SNEGSKA (reference sequence). The CDR3 is 14 residues long. CDR3 protein: CSAFNTGSAWGYTF. The DNA of the CDR3 is TGCAGTGCTTTCAATACAGGGAGTGCGTGGGGCTACACCTTC.

This clonotype was seen a few times. The rearrangement links TRBV18 to TRBJ1-2, with D unresolved. CDR3 size: 14 residues. Germline V gene data show CDR1 as KGHSH and CDR2 as LQKENI. The germline V and J ends were trimmed by 5 bases and 2 bases, with 12 bases remaining between them. Here the CDR3 reads CASSSSNGNYGYTF. Written as DNA, the CDR3 is TGTGCCAGCTCAAGTTCTAACGGAAACTATGGCTACACCTTC.

This clonotype counts as medium-sized (0.01 to 0.1%). The gene calls are TRBV6-5 and TRBJ1-5; 7 bases fit TRBD1. Germline V gene data show CDR1 as MNHEY and CDR2 as SVGAGI. The V and J ends lost 2 bases and 6 bases, in that order; junction bases with no gene match: 4. This CDR3 is built from 14 residues. Here the CDR3 reads CASSYGAGGQPQHF. Here the CDR3 DNA reads TGTGCCAGCAGTTACGGGGCAGGGGGTCAGCCCCAGCATTTT.

This clonotype was seen a few times. The V and J genes are TRBV5-1 and TRBJ2-2, with unresolved D. The CDR3 spans 17 residues. Trimming shortened V by 2 bases and J by 5 bases, and 19 bases separated the two germline ends. Germline-derived CDR1 and CDR2 are SGHRS and YFSETQ. The CDR3 loop is CASSFQLLGSLTGELFF. CDR3 nucleotides: TGCGCCAGCAGCTTTCAACTGCTGGGGTCTCTTACCGGGGAGCTGTTTTTT.

This clonotype was detected only a few times. The gene calls are TRBV14 and TRBJ2-3; D tentatively reads TRBD1 or TRBD2 (5 bases each). The CDR3 consists of 14 residues. Trimming cost V 3 bases and J 5 bases, with 12 bases left between them. Germline-derived CDR1 and CDR2 are SGHDN and FVKESK. As DNA, the CDR3 is TGTGCCAGCAGCCACCGGGACCCTCGAGATACGCAGTATTTT. Its protein is CASSHRDPRDTQYF. Filled out from reference TRBV14 and TRBJ2-3, the complete variable domain reads EAGVTQFPSHSVIEKGQTVTLRCDPISGHDNLYWYRRVMGKEIKFLLHFVKESKQDESGMPNNRFLAERTGGTYSTLKVQPAELEDSGVYFCASSHRDPRDTQYFGPGTRLTVL.

The table lists this clonotype with a few counts. V usage is TRBV7-3 and J usage is TRBJ2-1; TRBD2 might be the D (5 bases). This CDR3 has 13 amino acids. Deletions cut 0 bases from V and 7 bases from J, with 7 bases between. Germline V CDR1 and CDR2: SGHTA, FQGTGA. CDR3 sequence (DNA): TGTGCCAGCAGCTTAACGGACTCTAATGAGCAGTTCTTC. Translation: CASSLTDSNEQFF.

This clonotype ranks as medium-sized. The chain recombines TRBV3-1 with TRBJ2-7, with unresolved D. V was shortened by 0 bases and J by 0 bases, with 12 bases between the two germline ends. Germline V gene sequence: CDR1 LGHDT, CDR2 YNNKEL (reference sequence). The CDR3 extends over 16 amino acids. CDR3: CASSQEVTTSSYEQYF. CDR3 in DNA: TGTGCCAGCAGCCAAGAGGTAACGACGAGCTCCTACGAGCAGTACTTC.

This clonotype is medium-sized by share. The chain has TRBV7-8 and TRBJ1-6, with D perhaps TRBD1 (5 bases). Per germline, CDR1 SGHVS and CDR2 FQNEAQ. V lost 0 bases and J lost 8, with 14 bases in between. This CDR3 region has 16 residues. CDR3 region: CASSLAGREVHSPLHF. The CDR3, as DNA: TGTGCCAGCAGCTTAGCGGGGCGAGAGGTACATTCACCCCTCCACTTT.

This clonotype has just a few counts. This CDR3 is CAWSGGMTSGSTDTQYF. CDR3 bases: TGTGCCTGGAGTGGAGGTATGACTAGCGGTAGCACAGATACGCAGTATTTT. V is TRBV30 and J is TRBJ2-3; 9 nucleotides align to TRBD2. J gave up 0 bases and V 1 base, and 8 bases lay outside the gene matches. Germline lookup yields CDR1 GTSNPN and CDR2 SVGIG (reference sequence). The CDR3 covers 17 residues.